The source of this T cell receptor (beta chain) is a study of T cell responses to AZD1222 COVID-19 vaccine. About the study: Second doses were pooled across both intervals (about 4 or about 12 weeks). The study, taken as a whole, reports: CD4 TCRs linked to vaccination spanned spike, dominating at 160-218 and 743-854. Donors were largely white British and mainly female; clonal diversity was possibly underestimated.

Profiled with immunoSEQ multiplex PCR; TCRdb holds only in-frame clones, not every one. This table holds approximately 170,000 clones, 75% to 95% found once. A word on this clone: What it binds is unknown.

CDR3 size: 16 residues. The chain links TRBV21-1 to TRBJ2-1; the listed D gene, TRBD2, was not tested against the DNA. TRBV21-1 is marked as a pseudogene. The source was peripheral blood, collected on day 0 of AZD1222 vaccination. This receptor was taken from an adult in good health. CDR3: CASSSPGLAPYNEQFF. DNA for the CDR3: TGTGCCAGCAGTTCCCCTGGGCTAGCTCCCTACAATGAGCAGTTCTTC.